The entry below gives a single TCR beta chain sequence along with its context. Its antigen is not known. In the same sample, other DNA sequences code for this CDR3. The study drew its donors from healthy HIV-negative adults without recent acute infections or vaccinations. Sequencing was performed with immunoSEQ multiplex PCR; in TCRdb, only in-frame clones are kept and a portion is missing. The sample includes over 950,000 clones, roughly 80% seen only once; the top ten take 0.85% to 1%. This entry is derived from a study of shared clonotypes between healthy human individuals. Study-wide context: CD4 naive cells filled three plates per donor, CD4 memory three, CD8 naive two and CD8 memory one.

The study, taken as a whole, reports: Generation probabilities of non-shared clonotypes were lower (relative to those shared by all four donors). Sampling covered blood only; tissue repertoires likely differ.

Per germline, CDR1 KGHSH and CDR2 LQKENI. The CDR3 has 15 residues. The V end lost 3 bases, the J end lost 0 bases, and 9 bases lay between the germline ends. The chain is built from TRBV18 and TRBJ2-1; D possibly uses TRBD1 or TRBD2 (5 bases each). The receptor was derived from a man aged 18 to 35 in good health. Some clones in this sample may be carry-over from other donors' samples. The sequenced sample was memory CD4+ T cells from PBMCs. As for subset: CD45RA-negative fraction. DNA for the CDR3: TGTGCCAGCTCACCCTCGAGGGGCTCCTACAATGAGCAGTTCTTC. As protein: CASSPSRGSYNEQFF.